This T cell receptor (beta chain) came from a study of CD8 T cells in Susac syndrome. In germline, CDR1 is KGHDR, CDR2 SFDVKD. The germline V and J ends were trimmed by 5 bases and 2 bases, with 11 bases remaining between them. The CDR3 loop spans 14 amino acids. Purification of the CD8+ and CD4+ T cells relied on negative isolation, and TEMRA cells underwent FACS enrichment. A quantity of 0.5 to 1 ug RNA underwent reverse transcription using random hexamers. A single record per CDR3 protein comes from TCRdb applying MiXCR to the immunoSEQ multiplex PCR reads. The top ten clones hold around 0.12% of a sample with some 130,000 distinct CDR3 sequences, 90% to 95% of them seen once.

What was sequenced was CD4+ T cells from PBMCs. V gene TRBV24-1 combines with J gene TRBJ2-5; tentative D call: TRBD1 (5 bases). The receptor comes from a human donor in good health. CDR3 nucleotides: TGTGCCACCAGTGCTAGGGGTTGGCAAGAGACCCAGTACTTC. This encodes CATSARGWQETQYF.